This TCR beta chain was identified in a study of radiotherapy plus CTLA-4 blockade in lung cancer. After removal of 4 bases from V and 3 bases from J, the junction contained 6 bases not matched to a gene. Germline CDR1 reads MDHEN; CDR2 reads SYDVKM. CDR3 length: 15 residues. The repertoire was sequenced with immunoSEQ multiplex PCR; TCRdb's copy has only in-frame clones and lacks some. The table lists 100,000 or so clones, roughly 80% of them singletons. This clone was found once. This sample comprised peripheral blood, obtained from a patient treated with radiotherapy plus ipilimumab. This receptor was obtained from a human donor with non-small cell lung cancer that progressed on radiotherapy plus ipilimumab. V and J are TRBV28 and TRBJ2-7; 10 nucleotides agree with TRBD1. CDR3 region: CASSSLGTGDYEQYF. DNA for the CDR3: TGTGCCAGCAGTTCTCTCGGGACAGGGGACTACGAGCAGTACTTC. The full variable domain, completed using reference TRBV28 and TRBJ2-7, is DVKVTQSSRYLVKRTGEKVFLECVQDMDHENMFWYRQDPGLGLRLIYFSYDVKMKEKGDIPEGYSVSREKKERFSLILESASTNQTSMYLCASSSLGTGDYEQYFGPGTRLTVT.